The 27 T cell receptor beta chains in this list originate from one sample, sequenced in a study of blood T cell repertoires in COVID-19 (dated by TCRdb to about 2020). The library was generated by the immunoSEQ multiplex PCR assay. The table comes from immuneACCESS by way of TCRdb, which keeps in-frame sequences with V and J called. Part of the clones is missing from these tables; in studies checked, under half for an unresolved V gene and the rest for unknown reasons. The sample table contains approximately 200,000 clones; only one count was recorded for 86% of them. Roughly 2% of the sample rests with the top ten. The sequenced sample was peripheral blood. These receptors originate from a woman aged 45-60 years with acute or convalescent COVID-19.

V gene TRBV30 combines with J gene TRBJ2-1; a possible D gene is TRBD1 (5 bases). Trimming stripped 4 bases from V and 6 bases from J, with 16 bases between. This CDR3 is built from 14 residues. Germline V gene data show CDR1 as GTSNPN and CDR2 as SVGIG (reference sequence). The CDR3 DNA reads TGTGCCTGGAATGTAAGGGGTTTCTTCAATGAGCAGTTCTTC. Its protein product is CAWNVRGFFNEQFF. Based on the CDR3 plus reference TRBV30 and TRBJ2-1, the full variable domain is SQTIHQWPATLVQPVGSPLSLECTVEGTSNPNLYWYRQAAGRGLQLLFYSVGIGQISSEVPQNLSASRPQDRQFILSSKKLLLSDSGFYLCAWNVRGFFNEQFFGPGTRLTVL.

This sequence joins TRBV25-1 and TRBJ1-1; 7 nucleotides align to TRBD1. The CDR3 has 16 amino acids. V trimming: 5 bases; J trimming: 7 bases; junction bases outside the gene matches: 16. CDR1 and CDR2 (germline): MGHDK, SYGVNS. CDR3: CASSSYTGARQGEAFF. The CDR3 nucleotides are TGTGCCAGCAGTTCTTACACGGGGGCCAGACAGGGTGAAGCTTTCTTT.

The CDR3, as DNA: TGCGCCAGCAGCGCGGCCCTAGCTGTAGATACGCAGTATTTT. Encoded protein: CASSAALAVDTQYF. The chain combines TRBV5-1 with TRBJ2-3, with a weak D call TRBD2 (5 bases). Trimming pared 4 bases from V and 5 bases from J, leaving 14 bases between. CDR1 is SGHRS, CDR2 YFSETQ, per germline. CDR3 length: 14 residues. Variable domain in full (rest from reference TRBV5-1 and TRBJ2-3): KAGVTQTPRYLIKTRGQQVTLSCSPISGHRSVSWYQQTPGQGLQFLFEYFSETQRNKGNFPGRFSGRQFSNSRSEMNVSTLELGDSALYLCASSAALAVDTQYFGPGTRLTVL.

The CDR3 DNA follows: TGCGCCAGCAGCTTTTCAGGGAGGGGGGACACAGATACGCAGTATTTT. Amino acids: CASSFSGRGDTDTQYF. The rearrangement uses TRBV5-1 and TRBJ2-3; D possibly corresponds to TRBD2 (7 bases). Germline loops: CDR1 SGHRS, CDR2 YFSETQ. Trimming cost V 2 bases and J 2 bases, with 15 bases left between them. This CDR3 contains 16 residues.

This clone appeared once. The J gene is TRBJ1-2, the V gene TRBV6-5; TRBD1 agrees at 8 bases. CDR1 and CDR2 (germline): MNHEY, SVGAGI. The CDR3 has 12 residues. After removal of 9 bases from V and 8 bases from J, the junction contained 8 bases not matched to a gene. The CDR3 bases are TGTGCCAGTTGGCAGGGGGCAATCGGCTACACCTTC. This sequence encodes CASWQGAIGYTF.

V is TRBV9 and J is TRBJ1-5; 9 bases are a match to TRBD1. Trimming cost V 3 bases and J 5 bases; bases outside gene matches: 9. CDR3 size: 16 residues. Germline CDR1 is SGDLS and CDR2 is YYNGEE. Here the CDR3 reads CASSAGGTGIDQPQHF. The CDR3 nucleotides are TGTGCCAGCAGCGCGGGGGGGACAGGGATAGATCAGCCCCAGCATTTT.

V and J are TRBV10-3 and TRBJ2-7, with TRBD2 identical over 7 bases. Trimming at V came to 9 bases and at J to 7 bases, leaving 12 bases not matched to a gene. The CDR3 sequence is 13 residues long. Germline lookup yields CDR1 ENHRY and CDR2 SYGVKD. Here the CDR3 reads CAIGGTIGREQYF. CDR3 in DNA: TGTGCCATAGGCGGGACTATAGGTCGGGAGCAGTACTTC.

The chain links TRBV12-5 to TRBJ2-7; maybe TRBD1 (6 bases). With 1 base removed from V and 0 bases from J, the gap between germline ends came to 10 bases. This CDR3 has 15 residues. Germline lookup yields CDR1 LGHNT and CDR2 FRNRAP. DNA for the CDR3: TGTGCTAGTGGTTTGGCGGACAGAGGCTCCTACGAGCAGTACTTC. Translating gives CASGLADRGSYEQYF.

V and J are TRBV11-1 and TRBJ2-7; D may be TRBD1 (6 bases). The CDR3 is made up of 15 amino acids. The V end was cut by 5 bases, the J end by 0 bases, with 14 bases between. Germline values: CDR1 SGHAT, CDR2 FQDESV (reference sequence). CDR3 in DNA: TGTGCCAGCAGCGCCGGACAGAAGCCCTCCTACGAGCAGTACTTC. This sequence encodes CASSAGQKPSYEQYF.

The genes are TRBV9 and TRBJ2-5; D gene ambiguous. V lost 4 bases and J 3 bases, leaving 4 bases between the germline ends. Germline V gene data show CDR1 as SGDLS and CDR2 as YYNGEE. The CDR3 sequence is 11 residues long. The CDR3 bases are TGTGCCAGCAGCAGAGAAGAGACCCAGTACTTC. This gives the protein CASSREETQYF.

Only a few counts were recorded for this clone. The chain employs TRBV9 and TRBJ2-1; TRBD2 matches at 8 bases. The CDR3 covers 14 residues. V dropped 5 bases and J dropped 5; count of bases not matched to a gene: 6. Germline CDR1 is SGDLS and CDR2 is YYNGEE. CDR3 protein: CASSYSGAHNEQFF. As DNA, the CDR3 is TGTGCCAGCAGTTATAGCGGGGCTCACAATGAGCAGTTCTTC.

V is TRBV19 and J is TRBJ1-5; no firm D call. CDR3 length: 15 residues. Germline CDR1 is LNHDA and CDR2 is SQIVND (reference sequence). V lost 1 base to trimming and J lost 6 bases, with 13 bases between them. CDR3 DNA sequence: TGTGCCAGTAGTATAGGATACGGGGTGGGTCAGCCCCAGCATTTT. Translating it yields CASSIGYGVGQPQHF.

This chain connects TRBV19 to TRBJ2-3, with 8 positions matching TRBD1. Germline CDR1 LNHDA, CDR2 SQIVND (reference sequence). The V segment lost 1 base and the J segment 1 base; nucleotides outside the gene matches: 4. The CDR3 length is 16 residues. CDR3 in amino acids: CASSIADRGGTDTQYF. CDR3 DNA: TGTGCCAGTAGTATAGCTGACAGGGGCGGCACAGATACGCAGTATTTT.

V is TRBV1 and J is TRBJ2-5; the D call of TRBD2 is as the table states it, not checked on the DNA. TRBV1 is a documented pseudogene. CDR3 length: 17 amino acids. CDR3 DNA sequence: TGCACCAGCAGCCAAGTTCGACTAGCGGGGGGTGATGGGACCCAGTACTTC. Its protein product is CTSSQVRLAGGDGTQYF.

This clone was observed a handful of times. The chain employs TRBV7-6 and TRBJ1-3, with TRBD1 as a possible D gene (5 bases). V was pared by 5 bases and J by 2 bases, with 13 bases between. The CDR3 totals 15 residues. Germline V gene data show CDR1 as SGHVS and CDR2 as FNYEAQ. The CDR3 loop reads CASSTRVPPGNTIYF. The DNA for the CDR3 is TGTGCCAGCAGCACCAGGGTTCCACCTGGAAACACCATATATTTT. Variable domain in full (rest from reference TRBV7-6 and TRBJ1-3): GAGVSQSPRYKVTKRGQDVALRCDPISGHVSLYWYRQALGQGPEFLTYFNYEAQQDKSGLPNDRFSAERPEGSISTLTIQRTEQRDSAMYRCASSTRVPPGNTIYFGEGSWLTVV.

This clone showed up just once. The chain is built from TRBV27 and TRBJ1-6; TRBD1 matches at 8 bases. Germline assignment: CDR1 MNHEY and CDR2 SMNVEV (reference sequence). Unmatched junction bases numbered 7, after V lost 5 bases and J lost 10 bases. CDR3 length equals 14 residues. CDR3 loop: CASSQGQGYSPLHF. The CDR3 DNA is TGTGCCAGCAGTCAAGGACAGGGCTACTCACCCCTCCACTTT.

The chain employs TRBV19 and TRBJ2-5; 10 bases line up with TRBD2. V shed 5 bases, J shed 6 bases, and the junction held 6 bases outside the gene matches. Germline V CDR1 and CDR2: LNHDA, SQIVND (reference sequence). The CDR3 sequence is 14 residues long. CDR3 sequence (DNA): TGTGCCAGTAGTGAGAGCGGGGGGGCAAAGACCCAGTACTTC. Amino acid sequence: CASSESGGAKTQYF. The complete variable domain, with remaining parts taken from reference TRBV19 and TRBJ2-5, reads DGGITQSPKYLFRKEGQNVTLSCEQNLNHDAMYWYRQDPGQGLRLIYYSQIVNDFQKGDIAEGYSVSREKKESFPLTVTSAQKNPTAFYLCASSESGGAKTQYFGPGTRLLVL.

The chain links TRBV10-3 to TRBJ2-2; 8 bases align to TRBD2. Germline CDR1 is ENHRY and CDR2 is SYGVKD. The CDR3 spans 16 residues. V was pared by 5 bases and J by 3 bases, with 8 bases of the junction left unmatched. The CDR3 nucleotides are TGTGCCATCAGTTCTCGGGAGGGCCAGGACACCGGGGAGCTGTTTTTT. It yields the protein CAISSREGQDTGELFF.

This sequence joins TRBV5-4 and TRBJ2-4; TRBD2 matches 11 bases. The V and J ends lost 1 base and 9 bases, in that order; junction bases with no gene match: 9. Germline assignment: CDR1 SGHNT and CDR2 YYREEE (reference sequence). The CDR3 contains 16 residues. The CDR3 coding sequence is TGTGCCAGCAGCTTGTTTGGGCTAGCGGGGGGCGGCATTCAGTACTTC. This translates into CASSLFGLAGGGIQYF. Filled out from reference TRBV5-4 and TRBJ2-4, the complete variable domain reads ETGVTQSPTHLIKTRGQQVTLRCSSQSGHNTVSWYQQALGQGPQFIFQYYREEENGRGNFPPRFSGLQFPNYSSELNVNALELDDSALYLCASSLFGLAGGGIQYFGAGTRLSVL.

V usage is TRBV6-5 and J usage is TRBJ2-3, with D possibly being TRBD1 (6 bases). V dropped 9 bases and J dropped 3 bases, with 13 bases sitting between them. The CDR3 covers 13 residues. Germline V gene lookup returns CDR1 MNHEY and CDR2 SVGAGI. The CDR3: CASTGYLTDTQYF. Written as DNA, the CDR3 is TGTGCCAGTACAGGGTATCTTACAGATACGCAGTATTTT.

The chain recombines TRBV20-1 with TRBJ1-2; no clear D gene. Looked up from germline, CDR1 is DFQATT and CDR2 is SNEGSKA (reference sequence). This CDR3 is built from 11 residues. Trimming pared 3 bases from V and 7 bases from J, leaving 9 bases between. The CDR3 here is CSASSVAGYTF. The CDR3 region has the DNA TGCAGTGCTAGTTCAGTCGCTGGCTACACCTTC.

The chain carries TRBV5-1 and TRBJ2-7; D is unresolved. The V gene's germline CDR1 is SGHRS and CDR2 YFSETQ. CDR3 length equals 13 residues. Deletions cut 4 bases from V and 6 bases from J, with 14 bases between. CDR3 DNA sequence: TGCGCCAGCAGCCGAGTTCAGGATTTCGAGCAGTACTTC. Protein: CASSRVQDFEQYF.

The rearrangement links TRBV9 to TRBJ1-3; 7 nucleotides line up with TRBD1. The germline V gene has CDR1 SGDLS and CDR2 YYNGEE. The CDR3 spans 17 residues. V dropped 3 bases and J dropped 1; count of bases not matched to a gene: 10. CDR3 sequence (DNA): TGTGCCAGCAGCGGATCCGGGACAGTAGGGTCTGGAAACACCATATATTTT. Its protein is CASSGSGTVGSGNTIYF.

The CDR3 sequence: CASHPGGPYNEQFF. The CDR3 DNA follows: TGTGCCAGTCATCCGGGGGGACCCTACAATGAGCAGTTCTTC. The chain carries TRBV6-5 and TRBJ2-1, with 7 bases matching TRBD2. The junction had 7 bases not matched to a gene; V was cut back by 9 bases and J by 2 bases. Germline CDR1 MNHEY, CDR2 SVGAGI. CDR3 length: 14 amino acids.

This clone has just a few counts. The genes are TRBV6-2 or TRBV6-3 and TRBJ2-7; 12 positions agree with TRBD2. The J segment lost 7 bases and the V segment lost 5 bases, leaving 9 bases of the junction unmatched. The CDR3 is made up of 15 amino acids. CDR1 is MNHEY and CDR2 is SVGEGT in the germline V gene. Here the CDR3 DNA reads TGTGCCAGCAGTCACGGACTAGCGGGGTCCTGGGAGCAGTACTTC. Amino acid sequence: CASSHGLAGSWEQYF.

The rearrangement uses TRBV19 and TRBJ2-2; TRBD1 might be the D (6 bases). This CDR3 contains 15 residues. V was cut by 6 bases and J by 4 bases, with 15 bases left in between. CDR1 is LNHDA and CDR2 is SQIVND in the germline V gene (reference sequence). The CDR3, as DNA: TGTGCCAGTAGCCCCGGTATGGGGGCCACCGGGGAGCTGTTTTTT. Translating gives CASSPGMGATGELFF.

V gene TRBV13 combines with J gene TRBJ2-2; 7 positions agree with TRBD1. The V gene end was trimmed by 3 bases and the J gene end by 4 bases; junction bases not matched to a gene: 5. Germline assignment: CDR1 PRHDT and CDR2 FYEKMQ (reference sequence). The CDR3 runs 15 residues. CDR3 nucleotides: TGTGCCAGCAGCTTCCTGGACAGGAGCACCGGGGAGCTGTTTTTT. Translation gives CASSFLDRSTGELFF.